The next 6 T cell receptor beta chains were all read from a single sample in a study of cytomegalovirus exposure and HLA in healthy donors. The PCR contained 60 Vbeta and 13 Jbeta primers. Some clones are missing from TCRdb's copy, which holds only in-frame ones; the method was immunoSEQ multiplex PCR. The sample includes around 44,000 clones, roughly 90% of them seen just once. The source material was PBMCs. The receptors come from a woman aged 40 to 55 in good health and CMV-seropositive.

The CDR3 region has the DNA TGTGCCAGCAACCCCCGTTTGGGCTACTTCAATGAGCAGTTCTTC. It translates to CASNPRLGYFNEQFF. The V gene is TRBV6-1, the J gene TRBJ2-1; D not resolved. The ends were cut back, 7 bases at V and 6 bases at J, with 19 bases in the middle. This CDR3 contains 15 residues. Germline CDR1 MNHNS, CDR2 SASEGT.

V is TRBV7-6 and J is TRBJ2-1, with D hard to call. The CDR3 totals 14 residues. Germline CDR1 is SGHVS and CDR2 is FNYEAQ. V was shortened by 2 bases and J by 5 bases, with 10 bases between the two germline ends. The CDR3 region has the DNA TGTGCCAGCAGCTTATCGAGGCTTAACAATGAGCAGTTCTTC. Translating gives CASSLSRLNNEQFF.

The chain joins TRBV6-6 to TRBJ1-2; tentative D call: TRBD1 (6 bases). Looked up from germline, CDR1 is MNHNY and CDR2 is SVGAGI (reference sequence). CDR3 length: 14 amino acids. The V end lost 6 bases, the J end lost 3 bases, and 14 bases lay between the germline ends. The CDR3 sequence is CASSHGGAYYGYTF. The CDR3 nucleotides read TGTGCCAGCAGCCACGGGGGGGCTTACTATGGCTACACCTTC.

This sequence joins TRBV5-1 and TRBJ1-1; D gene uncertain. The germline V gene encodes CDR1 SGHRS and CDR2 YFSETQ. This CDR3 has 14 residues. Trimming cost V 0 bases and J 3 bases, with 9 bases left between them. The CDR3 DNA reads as TGCGCCAGCAGCTTGGGGTTTACTGACACTGAAGCTTTCTTT. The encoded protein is CASSLGFTDTEAFF.

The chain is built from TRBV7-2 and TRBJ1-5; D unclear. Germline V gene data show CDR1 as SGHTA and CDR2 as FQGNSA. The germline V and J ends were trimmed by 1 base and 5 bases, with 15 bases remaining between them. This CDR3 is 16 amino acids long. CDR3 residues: CASSLGGSFKHQPQHF. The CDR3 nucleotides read TGTGCCAGCAGCTTAGGAGGCAGCTTTAAACATCAGCCCCAGCATTTT.

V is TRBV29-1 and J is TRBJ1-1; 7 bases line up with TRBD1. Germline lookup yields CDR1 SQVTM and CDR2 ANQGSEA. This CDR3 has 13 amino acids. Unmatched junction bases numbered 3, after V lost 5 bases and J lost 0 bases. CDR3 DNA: TGCAGCGTTAAGGGACAGCTGAACACTGAAGCTTTCTTT. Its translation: CSVKGQLNTEAFF. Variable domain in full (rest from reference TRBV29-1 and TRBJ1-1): SAVISQKPSRDICQRGTSLTIQCQVDSQVTMMFWYRQQPGQSLTLIATANQGSEATYESGFVIDKFPISRPNLTFSTLTVSNMSPEDSSIYLCSVKGQLNTEAFFGQGTRLTVV.